The rows below give T cell receptor beta chains drawn from one sample of a study of T cell changes during pregnancy in multiple sclerosis. Produced via immunoSEQ multiplex PCR; TCRdb's table is partial and in-frame only. The sample has some 42,000 clones, 70% to 90% seen once. Sample: CD4+ T cells from peripheral blood mononuclear cells, taken after pregnancy. Receptor source: a female donor with multiple sclerosis, enrolled in a pregnancy study. The CDR3 runs from the conserved cysteine through the conserved F or W. A D gene is named only where the DNA matches it firmly. Clone size is not always given. Where it is, it says once, few, many or a class for expanded clones.

J gene | V gene | clone size | D gene | CDR3 DNA | CDR3 protein
TRBJ1-1 | TRBV7-3 | . | TRBD1 | TGTGCCAGCAATTCGGGACAGGGGATGAACACTGAAGCTTTCTTT | CASNSGQGMNTEAFF
TRBJ1-2 | TRBV28 | . | . | TGTGCCACTGCGGCAGGGGACTATGGCTACACCTTC | CATAAGDYGYTF
TRBJ1-2 | TRBV5-6 | . | . | TGTGCCAGCAGCTTGAATTTGGCGGGATATGGCTACACCTTC | CASSLNLAGYGYTF
TRBJ1-2 | TRBV6-5 | . | TRBD1 | TGTGCCAGCAGGCTTACAGGGGACTGGAACTATGGCTACACCTTC | CASRLTGDWNYGYTF
TRBJ2-1 | TRBV9 | . | . | TGTGCCAGCAGCGTAGGGGCCGGGACTGACTACAATGAGCAGTTCTTC | CASSVGAGTDYNEQFF
TRBJ1-5 | TRBV28 | once | . | TGTGCCAGTGGCCGGGGAGGTCAGCCCCAGCATTTT | CASGRGGQPQHF
TRBJ1-6 | TRBV5-1 | . | TRBD1 | TGCGCCAGCAGCTGGGGGACAGGGACTTTGGATTCACCCCTCCACTTT | CASSWGTGTLDSPLHF
TRBJ1-6 | TRBV28 | few | TRBD1 | TGTGCCACCTCCCGGGACAGTAATTCACCCCTCCACTTT | CATSRDSNSPLHF
TRBJ1-6 | TRBV15 | . | . | TGTGCCACCAGCAGCCCCGGGACACTTAATTCACCCCTCCACTTT | CATSSPGTLNSPLHF
TRBJ2-5 | TRBV7-3 | . | . | TGTGCCAGCAGTTCGACAGGCTGGGGGGAGACCCAGTACTTC | CASSSTGWGETQYF
TRBJ1-5 | TRBV10-3 | . | . | TGTGCCATCAGTGCCTCGACGGGGAGCAATCAGCCCCAGCATTTT | CAISASTGSNQPQHF
TRBJ1-6 | TRBV5-6 | . | . | TGTGCCAGCAGCTTGTGGGGGAGGGGTAATTCACCCCTCCACTTT | CASSLWGRGNSPLHF